Described below is a single TCR beta chain sequence and its context. Its antigen is not identified. The data stem from a study of T cell repertoires and HLA-DP antigens. Study-wide background: Donor ages ranged from 18-to-29 to 60-to-69; two men, one woman.

The primer mix covered 54 TRBV segments and 13 TRBJ segments. Sequencing used immunoSEQ multiplex PCR; TCRdb keeps in-frame clones, though not all of them. This sample carries 65,000 to 90,000 clones, roughly 77% of them seen once, and the ten largest clones take 1.6%. Per the germline V gene, CDR1 is LGHNA and CDR2 is YSLEER. Trimming shortened V by 0 bases and J by 3 bases, and 17 bases separated the two germline ends. This CDR3 is built from 18 residues. The chain uses TRBV4-3 and TRBJ2-2; the D is unclear. This TCR derives from a man aged 55-75 years in good health and CMV-seronegative. The specimen was CD4+ T cells from PBMCs. The CDR3 sequence: CASSQDDLRARHTGELFF. DNA for the CDR3: TGCGCCAGCAGCCAAGATGATCTTCGCGCTCGGCACACCGGGGAGCTGTTTTTT.